What follows is one T cell receptor (beta chain) and its context. Its antigen is unknown. These data are taken from a study of T cell responses to AZD1222 COVID-19 vaccine. Study results and caveats: The sample set comprised mostly white British donors with more females, and clonal diversity was possibly underestimated. Vaccination with two AZD1222 doses was followed by a rise in Spike-specific TCR breadth and depth. Reports say nearly half of spike-specific TCRs go after unmutated variant regions.

Between the trimmed V and J ends, which lost 3 bases and 5 bases, there was a span of 3 bases. This CDR3 has 11 amino acids. Germline-derived CDR1 and CDR2 are SGDLS and YYNGEE. Some clones are missing from TCRdb's copy, which holds only in-frame ones; the method was immunoSEQ multiplex PCR. The sample includes some 74,000 clones, roughly 90% of them seen just once. Second-dose recipients at about 4 or about 12 weeks were treated as one pooled group. The source of this sequence is an adult who received the AZD1222 COVID-19 vaccine. The chain joins TRBV9 to TRBJ2-1; D gene uncertain. The starting material was peripheral blood, obtained 28 days after the second AZD1222 dose. CDR3 nucleotides: TGTGCCAGCAGCGGGAACAATGAGCAGTTCTTC. It encodes CASSGNNEQFF.